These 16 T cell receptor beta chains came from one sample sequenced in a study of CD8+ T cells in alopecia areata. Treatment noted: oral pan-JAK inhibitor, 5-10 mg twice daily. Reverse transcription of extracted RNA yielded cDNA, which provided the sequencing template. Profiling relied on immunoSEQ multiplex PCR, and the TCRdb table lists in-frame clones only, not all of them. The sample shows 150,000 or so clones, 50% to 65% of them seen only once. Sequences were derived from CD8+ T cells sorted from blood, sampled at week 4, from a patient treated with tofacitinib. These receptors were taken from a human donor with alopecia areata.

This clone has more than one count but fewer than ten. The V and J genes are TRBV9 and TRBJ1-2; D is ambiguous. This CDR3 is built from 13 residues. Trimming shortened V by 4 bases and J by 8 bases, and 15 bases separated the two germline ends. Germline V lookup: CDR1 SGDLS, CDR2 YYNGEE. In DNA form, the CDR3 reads TGTGCCAGCAGCCCCAATTCCCCGGCGGGCTACACCTTC. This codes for CASSPNSPAGYTF. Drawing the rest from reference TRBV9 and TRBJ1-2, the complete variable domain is DSGVTQTPKHLITATGQRVTLRCSPRSGDLSVYWYQQSLDQGLQFLIQYYNGEERAKGNILERFSAQQFPDLHSELNLSSLELGDSALYFCASSPNSPAGYTFGSGTRLTVV.

This chain's CDR3 is CASSLQGVPEAFF. The CDR3 DNA is TGTGCCAGCAGCCTACAGGGTGTGCCTGAAGCTTTCTTT. The chain uses TRBV7-9 and TRBJ1-1; D possibly corresponds to TRBD1 (6 bases). The CDR3 runs to 13 residues. Germline V CDR1 and CDR2: SEHNR, FQNEAQ (reference sequence). V was shortened by 5 bases and J by 6 bases, with 13 bases between the two germline ends.

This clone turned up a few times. DNA of the CDR3: TGTGCCACCAGCTCCGCGGGGAGGGAGTACGAGCAGTACTTC. Translation: CATSSAGREYEQYF. The V call is TRBV15, the J call TRBJ2-7; 7 positions match TRBD2. The V and J ends lost 5 bases and 4 bases, in that order; junction bases with no gene match: 8. The CDR3 has 14 residues. CDR1 LNHNV and CDR2 YYDKDF come from the germline V gene (reference sequence).

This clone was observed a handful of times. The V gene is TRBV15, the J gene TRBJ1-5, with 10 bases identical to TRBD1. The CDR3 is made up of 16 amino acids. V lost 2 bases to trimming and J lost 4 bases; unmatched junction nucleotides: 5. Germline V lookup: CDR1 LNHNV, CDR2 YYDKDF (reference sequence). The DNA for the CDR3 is TGTGCCACCAGCAGATGGGACAGGGGAGCGAATCAGCCCCAGCATTTT. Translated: CATSRWDRGANQPQHF. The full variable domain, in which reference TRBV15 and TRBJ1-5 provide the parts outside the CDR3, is DAMVIQNPRYQVTQFGKPVTLSCSQTLNHNVMYWYQQKSSQAPKLLFHYYDKDFNNEADTPDNFQSRRPNTSFCFLDIRSPGLGDTAMYLCATSRWDRGANQPQHFGDGTRLSIL.

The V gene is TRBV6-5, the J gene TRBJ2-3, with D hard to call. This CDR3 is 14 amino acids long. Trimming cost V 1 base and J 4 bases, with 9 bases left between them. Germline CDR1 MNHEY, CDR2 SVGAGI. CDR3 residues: CASSYLAGADTQYF. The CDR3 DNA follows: TGTGCCAGCAGTTACTTAGCAGGCGCAGATACGCAGTATTTT.

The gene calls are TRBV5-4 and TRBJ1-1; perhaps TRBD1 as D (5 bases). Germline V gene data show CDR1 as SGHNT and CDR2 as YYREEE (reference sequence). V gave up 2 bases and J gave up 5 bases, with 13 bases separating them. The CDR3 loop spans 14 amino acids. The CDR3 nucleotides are TGTGCCAGCAGCTTAGATCGCAGGGAAACTGAAGCTTTCTTT. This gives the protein CASSLDRRETEAFF.

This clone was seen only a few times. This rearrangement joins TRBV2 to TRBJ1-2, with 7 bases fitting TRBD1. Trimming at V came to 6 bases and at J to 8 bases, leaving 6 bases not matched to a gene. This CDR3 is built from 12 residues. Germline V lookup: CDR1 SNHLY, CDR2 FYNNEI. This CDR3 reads CASSEGAEGYTF. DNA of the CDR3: TGTGCCAGCAGCGAGGGGGCGGAAGGCTACACCTTC.

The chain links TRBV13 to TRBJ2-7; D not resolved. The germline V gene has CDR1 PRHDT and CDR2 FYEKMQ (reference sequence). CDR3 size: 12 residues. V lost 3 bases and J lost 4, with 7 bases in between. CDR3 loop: CASSLDRYEQYF. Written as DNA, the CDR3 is TGTGCCAGCAGCTTGGATCGGTACGAGCAGTACTTC.

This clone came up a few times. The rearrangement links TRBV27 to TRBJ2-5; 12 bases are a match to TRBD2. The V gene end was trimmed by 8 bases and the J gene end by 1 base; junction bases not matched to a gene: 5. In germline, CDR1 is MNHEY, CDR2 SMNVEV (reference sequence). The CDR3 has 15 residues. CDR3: CASFGTSGLQETQYF. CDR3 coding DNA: TGTGCCAGCTTCGGGACTAGCGGGCTCCAAGAGACCCAGTACTTC.

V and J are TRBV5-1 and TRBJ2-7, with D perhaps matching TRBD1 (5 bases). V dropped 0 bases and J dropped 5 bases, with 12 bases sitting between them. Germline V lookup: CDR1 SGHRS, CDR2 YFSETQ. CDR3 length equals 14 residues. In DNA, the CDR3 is TGCGCCAGCAGCTTGGCCGACAGTCGGAACGAGCAGTACTTC. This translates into CASSLADSRNEQYF.

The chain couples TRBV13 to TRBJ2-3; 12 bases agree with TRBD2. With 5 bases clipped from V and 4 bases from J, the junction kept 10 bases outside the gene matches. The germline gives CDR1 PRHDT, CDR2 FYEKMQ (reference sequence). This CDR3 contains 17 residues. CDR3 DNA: TGTGCCAGCAGCCCCGTTGGACTAGCGGGGTTTCCAGATACGCAGTATTTT. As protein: CASSPVGLAGFPDTQYF.

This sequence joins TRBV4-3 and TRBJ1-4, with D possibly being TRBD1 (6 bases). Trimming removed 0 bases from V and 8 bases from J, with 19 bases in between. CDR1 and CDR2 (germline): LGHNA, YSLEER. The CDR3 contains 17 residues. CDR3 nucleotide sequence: TGCGCCAGCAGCCAAGATCCGCCGTCAGGGGAGGACGAAAAACTGTTTTTT. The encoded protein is CASSQDPPSGEDEKLFF.

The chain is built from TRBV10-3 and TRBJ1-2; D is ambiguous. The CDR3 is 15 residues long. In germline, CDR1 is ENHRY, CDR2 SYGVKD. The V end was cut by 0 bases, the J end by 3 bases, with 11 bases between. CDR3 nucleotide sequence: TGTGCCATCAGTGAGTCTAGTTCCATTCACTATGGCTACACCTTC. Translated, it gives CAISESSSIHYGYTF.

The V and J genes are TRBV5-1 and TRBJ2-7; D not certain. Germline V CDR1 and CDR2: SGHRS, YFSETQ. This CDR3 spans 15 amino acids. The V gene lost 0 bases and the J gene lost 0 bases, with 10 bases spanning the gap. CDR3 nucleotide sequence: TGCGCCAGCAGCTTGGCCCCGGCGAGCTCCTACGAGCAGTACTTC. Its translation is CASSLAPASSYEQYF.

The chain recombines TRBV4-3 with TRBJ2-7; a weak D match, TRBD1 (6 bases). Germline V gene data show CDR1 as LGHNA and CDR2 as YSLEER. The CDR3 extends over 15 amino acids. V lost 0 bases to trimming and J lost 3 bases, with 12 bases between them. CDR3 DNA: TGCGCCAGCAGCCAAGATCCAGGACAGAACTACGAGCAGTACTTC. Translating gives CASSQDPGQNYEQYF.

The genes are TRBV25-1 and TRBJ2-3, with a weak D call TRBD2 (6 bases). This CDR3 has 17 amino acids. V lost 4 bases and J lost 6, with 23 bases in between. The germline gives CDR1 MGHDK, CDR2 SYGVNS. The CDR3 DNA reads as TGTGCCAGCAGTGCTAAAAGCCTAGCGCGGGGCATGGATACGCAGTATTTT. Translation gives CASSAKSLARGMDTQYF.